The clone carrying this T cell receptor beta chain was seen just once. What it binds is not known. In the PCR, 60 Vbeta and 13 Jbeta primers were used. Data came from immunoSEQ multiplex PCR; TCRdb stores just in-frame clones and leaves some out. Of 95,000 to 150,000 clones listed, about two thirds are singletons. This entry belongs to a study of cytomegalovirus exposure and HLA in healthy donors. Study-level information: Early released data comprised 80 million to 90 million unique TCRs from HLA-typed donors.

The length of the CDR3 is 15 residues. Germline assignment: CDR1 SGHAT and CDR2 FQNNGV. V dropped 5 bases and J dropped 5 bases, with 18 bases sitting between them. Study-level points and caveats: Earlier analysis looked at TCR beta V segments, and most were productive about 87% or about 30% of the time. Most CMV-associated TCR beta chains were later found to appear HLA-restricted.

This sequence joins TRBV11-2 and TRBJ1-1; possible D gene TRBD1, 6 bases. This sequence originates from a man aged 25 to 40 in good health and CMV-seronegative. Sequencing used PBMCs. CDR3 bases: TGTGCCAGCAGCCTCCGGGGGGGGGCAGGGACTGAAGCTTTCTTT. Its protein product is CASSLRGGAGTEAFF.